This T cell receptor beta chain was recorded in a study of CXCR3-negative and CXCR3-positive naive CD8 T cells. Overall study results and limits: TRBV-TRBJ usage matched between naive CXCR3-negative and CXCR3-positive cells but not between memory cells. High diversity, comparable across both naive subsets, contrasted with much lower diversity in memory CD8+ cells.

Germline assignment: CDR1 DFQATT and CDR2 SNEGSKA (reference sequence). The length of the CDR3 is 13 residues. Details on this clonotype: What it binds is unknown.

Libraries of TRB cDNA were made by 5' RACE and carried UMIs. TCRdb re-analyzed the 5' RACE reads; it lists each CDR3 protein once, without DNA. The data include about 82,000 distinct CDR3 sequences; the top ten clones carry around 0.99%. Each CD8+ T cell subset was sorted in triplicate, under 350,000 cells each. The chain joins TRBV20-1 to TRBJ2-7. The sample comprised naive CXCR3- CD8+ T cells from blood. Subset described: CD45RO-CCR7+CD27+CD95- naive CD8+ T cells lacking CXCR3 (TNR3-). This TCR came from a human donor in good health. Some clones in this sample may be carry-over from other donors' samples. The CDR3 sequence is CSARDGTTYEQYF.